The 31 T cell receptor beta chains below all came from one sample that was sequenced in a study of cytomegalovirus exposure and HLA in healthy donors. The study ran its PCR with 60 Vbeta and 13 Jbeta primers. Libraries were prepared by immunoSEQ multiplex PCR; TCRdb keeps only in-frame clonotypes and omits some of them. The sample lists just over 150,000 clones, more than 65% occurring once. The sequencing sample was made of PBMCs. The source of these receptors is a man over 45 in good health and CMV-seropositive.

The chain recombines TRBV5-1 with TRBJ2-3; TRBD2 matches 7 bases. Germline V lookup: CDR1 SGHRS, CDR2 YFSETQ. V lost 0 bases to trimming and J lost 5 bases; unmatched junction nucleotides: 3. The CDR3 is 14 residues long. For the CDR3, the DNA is TGCGCCAGCAGCTTGGCGGCTAGCGGAGATACGCAGTATTTT. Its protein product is CASSLAASGDTQYF.

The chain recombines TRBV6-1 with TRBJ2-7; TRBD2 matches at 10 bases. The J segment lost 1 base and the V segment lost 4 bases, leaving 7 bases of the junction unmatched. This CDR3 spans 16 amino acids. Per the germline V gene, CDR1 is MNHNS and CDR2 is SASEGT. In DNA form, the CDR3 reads TGTGCCAGCAGTGCTACTAGCGGGGAAGGTTCCTACGAGCAGTACTTC. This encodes CASSATSGEGSYEQYF.

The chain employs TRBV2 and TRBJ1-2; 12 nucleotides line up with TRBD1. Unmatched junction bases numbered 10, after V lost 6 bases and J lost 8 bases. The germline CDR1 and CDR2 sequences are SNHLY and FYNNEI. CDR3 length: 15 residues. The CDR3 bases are TGTGCCAGCAGGGGGGGACAGGGGGCCCTGAAGGGCTACACCTTC. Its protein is CASRGGQGALKGYTF.

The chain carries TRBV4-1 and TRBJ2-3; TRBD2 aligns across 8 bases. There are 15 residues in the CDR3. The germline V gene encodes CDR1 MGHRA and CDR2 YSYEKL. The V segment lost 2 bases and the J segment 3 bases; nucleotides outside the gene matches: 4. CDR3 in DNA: TGCGCCAGCAGCCAAATAGCGGGACAAACAGATACGCAGTATTTT. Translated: CASSQIAGQTDTQYF.

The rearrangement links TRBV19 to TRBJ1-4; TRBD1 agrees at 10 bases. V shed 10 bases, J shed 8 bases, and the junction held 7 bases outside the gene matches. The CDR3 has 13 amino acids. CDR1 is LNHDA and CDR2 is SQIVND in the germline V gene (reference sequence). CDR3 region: CATRTGGDEKLFF. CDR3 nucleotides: TGTGCCACCCGGACAGGGGGAGACGAAAAACTGTTTTTT.

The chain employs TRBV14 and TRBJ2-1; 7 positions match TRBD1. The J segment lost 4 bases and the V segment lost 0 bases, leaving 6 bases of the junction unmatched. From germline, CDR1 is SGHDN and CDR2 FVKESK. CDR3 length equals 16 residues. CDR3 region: CASSQERQGVYNEQFF. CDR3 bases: TGTGCCAGCAGCCAAGAAAGGCAGGGGGTTTACAATGAGCAGTTCTTC. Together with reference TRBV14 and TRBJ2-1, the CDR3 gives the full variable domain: EAGVTQFPSHSVIEKGQTVTLRCDPISGHDNLYWYRRVMGKEIKFLLHFVKESKQDESGMPNNRFLAERTGGTYSTLKVQPAELEDSGVYFCASSQERQGVYNEQFFGPGTRLTVL.

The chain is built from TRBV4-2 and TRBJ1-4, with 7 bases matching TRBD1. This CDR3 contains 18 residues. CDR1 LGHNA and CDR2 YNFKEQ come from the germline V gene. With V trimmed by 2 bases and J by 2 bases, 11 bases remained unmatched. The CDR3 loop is CASSQKQGWMTTNEKLFF. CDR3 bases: TGTGCCAGCAGCCAAAAACAGGGGTGGATGACGACTAATGAAAAACTGTTTTTT.

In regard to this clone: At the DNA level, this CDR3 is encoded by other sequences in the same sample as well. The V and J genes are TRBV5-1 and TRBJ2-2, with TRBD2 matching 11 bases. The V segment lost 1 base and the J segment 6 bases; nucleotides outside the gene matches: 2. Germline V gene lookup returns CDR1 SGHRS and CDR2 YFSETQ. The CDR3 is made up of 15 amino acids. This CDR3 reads CASSLRLAGPGELFF. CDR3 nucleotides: TGCGCCAGCAGCTTGAGACTAGCGGGGCCCGGGGAGCTGTTTTTT.

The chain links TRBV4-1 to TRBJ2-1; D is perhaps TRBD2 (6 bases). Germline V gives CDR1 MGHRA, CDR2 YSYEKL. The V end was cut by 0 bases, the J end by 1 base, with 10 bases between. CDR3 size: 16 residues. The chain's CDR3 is CASSQDPGASYNEQFF. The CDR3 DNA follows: TGCGCCAGCAGCCAAGATCCGGGAGCATCCTACAATGAGCAGTTCTTC.

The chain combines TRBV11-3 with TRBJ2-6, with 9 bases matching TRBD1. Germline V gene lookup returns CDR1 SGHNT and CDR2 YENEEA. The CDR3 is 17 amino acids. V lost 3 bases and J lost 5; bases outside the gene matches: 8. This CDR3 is CASSLGTGTGRANVLTF. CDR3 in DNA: TGTGCCAGCAGCTTGGGAACTGGGACAGGGAGGGCCAACGTCCTGACTTTC.

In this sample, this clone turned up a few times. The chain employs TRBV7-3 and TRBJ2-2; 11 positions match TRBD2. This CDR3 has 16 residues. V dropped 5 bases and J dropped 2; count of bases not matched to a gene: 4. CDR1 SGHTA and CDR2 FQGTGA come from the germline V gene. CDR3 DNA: TGTGCCAGCAGCCCCCGACTAGCGGGAAACACCGGGGAGCTGTTTTTT. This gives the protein CASSPRLAGNTGELFF.

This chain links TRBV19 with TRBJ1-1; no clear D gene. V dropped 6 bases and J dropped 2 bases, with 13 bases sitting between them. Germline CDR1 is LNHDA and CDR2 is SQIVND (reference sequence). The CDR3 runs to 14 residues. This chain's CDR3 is CASSVGALNTEAFF. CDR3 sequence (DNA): TGTGCCAGTAGCGTGGGCGCTCTTAACACTGAAGCTTTCTTT.

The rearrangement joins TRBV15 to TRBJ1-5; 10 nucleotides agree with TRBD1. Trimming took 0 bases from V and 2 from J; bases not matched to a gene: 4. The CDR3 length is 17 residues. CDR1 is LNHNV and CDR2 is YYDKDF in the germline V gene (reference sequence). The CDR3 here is CATSREGQGKGNQPQHF. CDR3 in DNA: TGTGCCACCAGCAGAGAGGGACAGGGGAAGGGCAATCAGCCCCAGCATTTT. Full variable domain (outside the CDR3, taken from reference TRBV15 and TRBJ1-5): DAMVIQNPRYQVTQFGKPVTLSCSQTLNHNVMYWYQQKSSQAPKLLFHYYDKDFNNEADTPDNFQSRRPNTSFCFLDIRSPGLGDTAMYLCATSREGQGKGNQPQHFGDGTRLSIL.

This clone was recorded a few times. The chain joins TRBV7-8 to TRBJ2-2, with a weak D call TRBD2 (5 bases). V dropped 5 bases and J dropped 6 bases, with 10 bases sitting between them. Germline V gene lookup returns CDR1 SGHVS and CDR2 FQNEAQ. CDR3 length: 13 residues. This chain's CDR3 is CASSPRTSGELFF. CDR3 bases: TGTGCCAGCAGCCCAAGGACTTCCGGGGAGCTGTTTTTT.

CDR3 sequence (DNA): TGTGCCACCAGGACAGGGATCTATGGCTACACCTTC. This encodes CATRTGIYGYTF. J is TRBJ1-2 and V is TRBV19; the match to TRBD1 covers 8 bases. This CDR3 is 12 amino acids long. V lost 10 bases and J lost 4; bases outside the gene matches: 5. CDR1 and CDR2 (germline): LNHDA, SQIVND (reference sequence). Variable domain in full (rest from reference TRBV19 and TRBJ1-2): DGGITQSPKYLFRKEGQNVTLSCEQNLNHDAMYWYRQDPGQGLRLIYYSQIVNDFQKGDIAEGYSVSREKKESFPLTVTSAQKNPTAFYLCATRTGIYGYTFGSGTRLTVV.

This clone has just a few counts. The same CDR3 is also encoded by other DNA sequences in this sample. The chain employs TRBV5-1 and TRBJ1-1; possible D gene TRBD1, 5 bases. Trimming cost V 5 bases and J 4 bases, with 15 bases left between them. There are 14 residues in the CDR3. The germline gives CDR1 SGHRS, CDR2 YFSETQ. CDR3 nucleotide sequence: TGCGCCAGCAGTTTAGGACGGGGGGGCACTGAAGCTTTCTTT. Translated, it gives CASSLGRGGTEAFF.

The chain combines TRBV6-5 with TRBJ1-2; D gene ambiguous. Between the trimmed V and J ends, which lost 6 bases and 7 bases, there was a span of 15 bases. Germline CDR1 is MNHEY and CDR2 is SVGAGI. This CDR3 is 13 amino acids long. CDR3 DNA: TGTGCCAGCAGCCTAGACCTCGGGAGTGGCTACACCTTC. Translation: CASSLDLGSGYTF.

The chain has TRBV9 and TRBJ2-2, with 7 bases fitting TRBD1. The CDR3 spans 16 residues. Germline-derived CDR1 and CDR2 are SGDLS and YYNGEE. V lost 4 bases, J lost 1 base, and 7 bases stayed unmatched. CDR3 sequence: CASSIERTGNTGELFF. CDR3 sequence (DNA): TGTGCCAGCAGCATAGAAAGGACAGGGAACACCGGGGAGCTGTTTTTT.

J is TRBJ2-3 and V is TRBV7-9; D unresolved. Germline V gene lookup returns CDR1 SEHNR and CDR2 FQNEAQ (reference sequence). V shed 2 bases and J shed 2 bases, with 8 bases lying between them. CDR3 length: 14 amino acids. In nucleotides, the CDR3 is TGTGCCAGCAGCTTATGGCAGTCCACAGATACGCAGTATTTT. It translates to CASSLWQSTDTQYF.

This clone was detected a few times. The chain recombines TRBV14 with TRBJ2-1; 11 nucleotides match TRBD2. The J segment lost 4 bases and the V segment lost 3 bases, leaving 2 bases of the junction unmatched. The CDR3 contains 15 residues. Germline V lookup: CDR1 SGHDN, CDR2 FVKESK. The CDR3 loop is CASSHWTSGYNEQFF. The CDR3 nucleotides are TGTGCCAGCAGCCACTGGACTAGCGGGTACAATGAGCAGTTCTTC. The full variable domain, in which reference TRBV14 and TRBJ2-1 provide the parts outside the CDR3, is EAGVTQFPSHSVIEKGQTVTLRCDPISGHDNLYWYRRVMGKEIKFLLHFVKESKQDESGMPNNRFLAERTGGTYSTLKVQPAELEDSGVYFCASSHWTSGYNEQFFGPGTRLTVL.

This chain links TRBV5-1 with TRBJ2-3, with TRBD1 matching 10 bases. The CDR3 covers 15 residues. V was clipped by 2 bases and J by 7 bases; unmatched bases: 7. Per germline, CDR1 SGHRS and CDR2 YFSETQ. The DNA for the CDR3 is TGCGCCAGCAGCTTTGGACAGGGGGGTGGGAATACGCAGTATTTT. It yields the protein CASSFGQGGGNTQYF. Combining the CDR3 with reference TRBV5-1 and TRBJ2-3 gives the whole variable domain KAGVTQTPRYLIKTRGQQVTLSCSPISGHRSVSWYQQTPGQGLQFLFEYFSETQRNKGNFPGRFSGRQFSNSRSEMNVSTLELGDSALYLCASSFGQGGGNTQYFGPGTRLTVL.

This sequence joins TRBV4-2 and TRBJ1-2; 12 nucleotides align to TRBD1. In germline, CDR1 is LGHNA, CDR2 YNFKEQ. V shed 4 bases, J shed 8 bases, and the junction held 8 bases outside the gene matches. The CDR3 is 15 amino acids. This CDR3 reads CASSLAGQGAEGYTF. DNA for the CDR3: TGTGCCAGCAGCCTAGCGGGACAGGGGGCGGAAGGCTACACCTTC.

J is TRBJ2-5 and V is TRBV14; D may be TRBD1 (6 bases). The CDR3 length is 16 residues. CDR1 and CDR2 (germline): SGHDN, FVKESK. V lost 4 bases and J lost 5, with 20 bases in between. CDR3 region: CASSLMAAGATETQYF. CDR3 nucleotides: TGTGCCAGCAGCCTAATGGCCGCAGGGGCTACGGAGACCCAGTACTTC.

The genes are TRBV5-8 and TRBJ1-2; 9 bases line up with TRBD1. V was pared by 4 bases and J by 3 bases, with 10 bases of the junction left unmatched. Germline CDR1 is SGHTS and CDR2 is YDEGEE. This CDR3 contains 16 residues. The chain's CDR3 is CASSGSGTGRYYGYTF. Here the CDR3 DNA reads TGTGCCAGCAGCGGTTCCGGGACAGGGAGGTACTATGGCTACACCTTC. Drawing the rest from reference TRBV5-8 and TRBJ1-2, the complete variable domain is EAGVTQSPTHLIKTRGQQATLRCSPISGHTSVYWYQQALGLGLQFLLWYDEGEERNRGNFPPRFSGRQFPNYSSELNVNALELEDSALYLCASSGSGTGRYYGYTFGSGTRLTVV.

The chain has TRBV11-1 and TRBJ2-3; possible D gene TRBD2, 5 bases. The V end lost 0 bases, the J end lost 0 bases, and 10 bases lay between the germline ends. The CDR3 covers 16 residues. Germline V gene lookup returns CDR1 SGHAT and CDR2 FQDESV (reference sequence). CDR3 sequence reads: CASSLAGLPSTDTQYF. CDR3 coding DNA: TGTGCCAGCAGCTTAGCCGGACTCCCGAGCACAGATACGCAGTATTTT.

CDR3 sequence reads: CASYTGVLDGYTF. The CDR3 DNA sequence: TGTGCCTCATATACGGGGGTCCTCGATGGCTACACCTTC. The J gene is TRBJ1-2, the V gene TRBV9; perhaps TRBD1 as D (5 bases). Germline lookup yields CDR1 SGDLS and CDR2 YYNGEE. Trimming pared 10 bases from V and 6 bases from J, leaving 19 bases between. The CDR3 has 13 residues.

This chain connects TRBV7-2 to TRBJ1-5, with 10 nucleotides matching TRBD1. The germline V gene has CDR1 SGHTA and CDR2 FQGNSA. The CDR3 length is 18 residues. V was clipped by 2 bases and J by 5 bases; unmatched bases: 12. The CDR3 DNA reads TGTGCCAGCAGCTTAAATCTCGGTGGGACAGGGGTATATCAGCCCCAGCATTTT. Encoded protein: CASSLNLGGTGVYQPQHF.

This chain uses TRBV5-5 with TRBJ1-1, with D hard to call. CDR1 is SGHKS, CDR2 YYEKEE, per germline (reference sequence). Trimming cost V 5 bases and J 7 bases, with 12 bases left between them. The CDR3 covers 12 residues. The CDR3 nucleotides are TGTGCCAGCAGTCAGGCGGGCGGTGAAGCTTTCTTT. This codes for CASSQAGGEAFF.

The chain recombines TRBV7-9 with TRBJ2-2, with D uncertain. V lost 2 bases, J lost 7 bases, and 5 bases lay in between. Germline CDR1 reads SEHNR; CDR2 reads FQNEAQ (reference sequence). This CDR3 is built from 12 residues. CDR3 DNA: TGTGCCAGCAGCTTACCCAACGGGGAGCTGTTTTTT. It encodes CASSLPNGELFF.

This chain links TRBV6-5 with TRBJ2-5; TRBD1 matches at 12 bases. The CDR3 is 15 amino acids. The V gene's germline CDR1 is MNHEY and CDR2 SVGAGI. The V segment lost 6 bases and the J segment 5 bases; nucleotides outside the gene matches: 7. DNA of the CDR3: TGTGCCAGCAGACAAGGGACAGGGGGCTGGGAGACCCAGTACTTC. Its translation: CASRQGTGGWETQYF.

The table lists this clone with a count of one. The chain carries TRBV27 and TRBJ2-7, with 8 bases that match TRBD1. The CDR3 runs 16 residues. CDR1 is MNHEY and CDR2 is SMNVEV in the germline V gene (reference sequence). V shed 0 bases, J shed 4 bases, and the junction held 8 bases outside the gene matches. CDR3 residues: CASSLSGQVPGYEQYV. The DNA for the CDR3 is TGTGCCAGCAGTTTATCGGGACAGGTCCCGGGGTACGAGCAGTACGTC.